What follows are 21 T cell receptor beta chains derived from one specimen sequenced in a study of CD8 T cells in Susac syndrome. Random hexamers were used to reverse transcribe about 0.5 to 1 ug of RNA. TCRdb processed the immunoSEQ multiplex PCR reads anew with MiXCR; each CDR3 protein has one entry. The sample holds roughly 190,000 distinct CDR3 sequences; around 95% are singletons and the top ten take 0.075% to 0.1%. The sample consisted of CD4+ T cells from PBMCs. The receptor source for this set is a human donor with Susac syndrome.

The chain couples TRBV30 to TRBJ1-3; the D is unclear. The CDR3 totals 14 residues. CDR1 and CDR2 (germline): GTSNPN, SVGIG (reference sequence). Between the trimmed V and J ends, which lost 2 bases and 3 bases, there was a span of 11 bases. The CDR3 nucleotides are TGTGCCTGGAGTCTAGGGTTGGATGGAAACACCATATATTTT. Translating it yields CAWSLGLDGNTIYF.

Written as DNA, the CDR3 is TGTGCCAGCAGTTACTGGGGAGATACGCAGTATTTT. Translation: CASSYWGDTQYF. V and J are TRBV6-5 and TRBJ2-3; D unclear. V lost 1 base and J 5 bases, leaving 4 bases between the germline ends. This CDR3 has 12 amino acids. Germline values: CDR1 MNHEY, CDR2 SVGAGI.

The chain is built from TRBV10-2 and TRBJ2-1; D gene uncertain. The CDR3 is made up of 16 amino acids. The germline V gene has CDR1 WSHSY and CDR2 SAAADI. V was shortened by 1 base and J by 7 bases, with 17 bases between the two germline ends. This CDR3 is CASSEFGPGAGNEQFF. The CDR3 coding sequence is TGCGCCAGCAGTGAGTTCGGCCCAGGAGCTGGGAATGAGCAGTTCTTC.

This chain connects TRBV5-4 to TRBJ1-4; 9 nucleotides align to TRBD1. This CDR3 contains 15 residues. V shed 1 base and J 5 bases; nucleotides not matched to a gene: 3. Germline V lookup: CDR1 SGHNT, CDR2 YYREEE (reference sequence). CDR3: CASSLNGQGNEKLFF. The CDR3, as DNA: TGTGCCAGCAGCTTGAATGGACAGGGGAATGAAAAACTGTTTTTT.

CDR3 nucleotides: TGCAGCGTTGATGGGGGTCTTGATATTTTGGAGCAGTTCTTC. This encodes CSVDGGLDILEQFF. The V call is TRBV29-1, the J call TRBJ2-1, with D perhaps being TRBD1 or TRBD2 (5 bases each). Trimming removed 3 bases at V and 10 bases at J, with 19 bases between. The CDR3 has 14 residues. Germline V lookup: CDR1 SQVTM, CDR2 ANQGSEA.

The chain is built from TRBV11-1 and TRBJ1-4; tentative D call: TRBD1 (5 bases). V gave up 5 bases and J gave up 7 bases, with 17 bases separating them. The CDR3 extends over 15 amino acids. Germline CDR1 is SGHAT and CDR2 is FQDESV (reference sequence). CDR3 sequence: CASSARDGEGEKLFF. The CDR3, as DNA: TGTGCCAGCAGCGCTCGGGACGGGGAGGGTGAAAAACTGTTTTTT.

This clonotype was observed once. This chain joins TRBV6-2 or TRBV6-3 and TRBJ1-1; D not certain. V shed 4 bases and J shed 0 bases, with 3 bases lying between them. The CDR3 is made up of 12 amino acids. Germline values: CDR1 MNHEY, CDR2 SVGEGT. The CDR3 region is CASSFLNTEAFF. As DNA, the CDR3 is TGTGCCAGCAGTTTCCTGAACACTGAAGCTTTCTTT.

The chain combines TRBV29-1 with TRBJ2-3, with no clear D. Per germline, CDR1 SQVTM and CDR2 ANQGSEA. V lost 4 bases and J 4 bases, leaving 6 bases between the germline ends. The CDR3 is 11 residues long. The CDR3 DNA follows: TGCAGCGTTGGGAGCGCAGATACGCAGTATTTT. Protein sequence: CSVGSADTQYF.

The CDR3 here is CASSEGGTSAYNEQFF. CDR3 DNA sequence: TGTGCCAGCAGCGAGGGGGGGACTAGTGCCTACAATGAGCAGTTCTTC. The V and J genes are TRBV7-8 and TRBJ2-1; 8 bases agree with TRBD2. Germline loops: CDR1 SGHVS, CDR2 FQNEAQ. The length of the CDR3 is 16 residues. Trimming at V came to 5 bases and at J to 2 bases, leaving 8 bases not matched to a gene. Combining the CDR3 with reference TRBV7-8 and TRBJ2-1 gives the whole variable domain GAGVSQSPRYKVAKRGQDVALRCDPISGHVSLFWYQQALGQGPEFLTYFQNEAQLDKSGLPSDRFFAERPEGSVSTLKIQRTQQEDSAVYLCASSEGGTSAYNEQFFGPGTRLTVL.

The rearrangement joins TRBV29-1 to TRBJ1-1, with 9 bases identical to TRBD1. From germline, CDR1 is SQVTM and CDR2 ANQGSEA. The CDR3 has 14 residues. Trimming at V came to 5 bases and at J to 0 bases, leaving 4 bases not matched to a gene. The CDR3 region is CSVWDRVMNTEAFF. The DNA for the CDR3 is TGCAGCGTTTGGGACAGGGTCATGAACACTGAAGCTTTCTTT.

This rearrangement joins TRBV29-1 to TRBJ1-2; D uncertain. The CDR3 is 14 amino acids. Trimming left V 2 bases short and J 4 bases short, with 14 bases between. Germline loops: CDR1 SQVTM, CDR2 ANQGSEA. DNA of the CDR3: TGCAGCGTTGAAAGCCAGCGAGGGTTCTATGGCTACACCTTC. Translating it yields CSVESQRGFYGYTF. Variable domain in full (rest from reference TRBV29-1 and TRBJ1-2): SAVISQKPSRDICQRGTSLTIQCQVDSQVTMMFWYRQQPGQSLTLIATANQGSEATYESGFVIDKFPISRPNLTFSTLTVSNMSPEDSSIYLCSVESQRGFYGYTFGSGTRLTVV.

The gene calls are TRBV29-1 and TRBJ1-3; D is undetermined. Germline V CDR1 and CDR2: SQVTM, ANQGSEA. Trimming took off 4 bases at V and 4 bases at J, with 8 bases between the two ends. The CDR3 totals 12 residues. CDR3 in DNA: TGCAGCGTTGGATCGGAAGGAAACACCATATATTTT. Translation: CSVGSEGNTIYF.

Note on this clonotype: At one end, the junction sequence differs from germline, possibly due to a read error. The chain couples TRBV7-9 to TRBJ2-3; D is unresolved. Germline V CDR1 and CDR2: SEHNR, FQNEAQ (reference sequence). The CDR3 loop spans 13 amino acids. The chain's CDR3 is CASSLGSTDTQYF. CDR3 DNA: TGTGCCAGCAGTTTAGGCAGCACAGATACGCAGTATTTT.

V usage is TRBV9 and J usage is TRBJ2-5; the D gene is possibly TRBD1 (5 bases). The CDR3 is 13 residues long. CDR1 is SGDLS, CDR2 YYNGEE, per germline. V lost 3 bases to trimming and J lost 5 bases, with 11 bases between them. The CDR3 reads CASSATVLETQYF. The CDR3 DNA sequence: TGTGCCAGCAGCGCGACAGTGTTGGAGACCCAGTACTTC.

The chain has TRBV6-5 and TRBJ1-2, with D uncertain. From germline, CDR1 is MNHEY and CDR2 SVGAGI. Trimming shortened V by 2 bases and J by 6 bases, and 10 bases separated the two germline ends. The CDR3 is 13 residues long. The CDR3 reads CASSYTSGHGYTF. The CDR3 nucleotides read TGTGCCAGCAGTTACACTTCGGGCCATGGCTACACCTTC.

This chain uses TRBV29-1 with TRBJ2-3, with no clear D. This CDR3 comprises 10 residues. Trimming cost V 7 bases and J 3 bases, with 5 bases left between them. Germline V gives CDR1 SQVTM, CDR2 ANQGSEA. The CDR3 sequence is CSETTDTQYF. CDR3 DNA sequence: TGCAGCGAAACTACAGATACGCAGTATTTT.

The rearrangement links TRBV30 to TRBJ1-1, with D unclear. The CDR3 sequence is 13 residues long. Germline CDR1 is GTSNPN and CDR2 is SVGIG (reference sequence). Trimming shortened V by 1 base and J by 4 bases, and 10 bases separated the two germline ends. The CDR3 DNA sequence: TGTGCCTGGAGTGGGGGTTTGGGCACTGAAGCTTTCTTT. This sequence encodes CAWSGGLGTEAFF.

The J gene is TRBJ1-1, the V gene TRBV20-1, with D perhaps matching TRBD1 (5 bases). Trimming stripped 4 bases from V and 0 bases from J, with 12 bases between. Germline V gene data show CDR1 as DFQATT and CDR2 as SNEGSKA (reference sequence). This CDR3 region has 14 residues. CDR3 coding DNA: TGCAGTGCTATGGGCAGGGCGATGAACACTGAAGCTTTCTTT. Translation: CSAMGRAMNTEAFF.

The CDR3 region is CSAPGTNSGNTIYF. CDR3 bases: TGCAGTGCCCCCGGGACCAACTCTGGAAACACCATATATTTT. The chain couples TRBV20-1 to TRBJ1-3; weak D call: TRBD1 (5 bases). The CDR3 spans 14 residues. The ends were cut back, 6 bases at V and 0 bases at J, with 12 bases in the middle. Germline V gene sequence: CDR1 DFQATT, CDR2 SNEGSKA (reference sequence).

CDR3 coding DNA: TGCAGTGCTAGAGTCGCCCCGGGGCTAGCCCCGACGGCATACAATGAGCAGTTCTTC. This sequence encodes CSARVAPGLAPTAYNEQFF. This chain links TRBV20-1 with TRBJ2-1, with D perhaps matching TRBD1 or TRBD2 (5 bases each). Trimming left V 1 base short and J 4 bases short, with 26 bases between. Germline V gene data show CDR1 as DFQATT and CDR2 as SNEGSKA (reference sequence). CDR3 length: 19 residues.

This chain links TRBV6-4 with TRBJ1-2; perhaps TRBD1 as D (5 bases). From germline, CDR1 is MRHNA and CDR2 SNTAGT. V lost 6 bases and J lost 5, with 16 bases in between. CDR3 length: 14 residues. DNA of the CDR3: TGTGCCAGCAGCGAAGACAGAAACGGTTATGGCTACACCTTC. As protein: CASSEDRNGYGYTF.